The present T cell receptor beta chain was sequenced within a study of blood T cell repertoires in COVID-19. Those who participated ranged in age from 18 to 89 years and resided in about two dozen US areas. The CDR3 covers 13 residues. The J segment lost 8 bases and the V segment lost 4 bases, leaving 7 bases of the junction unmatched. CDR1 is MNHEY and CDR2 is SVGEGT in the germline V gene. Study processing details: Reference gene primer amplification gave estimated nucleated cell counts. Clones were read by immunoSEQ multiplex PCR, and TCRdb kept only the in-frame ones, dropping some. V, J and clone size derive from that table, while D and trimming were established from the DNA sequence. This table has roughly 400,000 clones, approximately 85% appearing once.

The specimen was PBMCs or T cells enriched from blood (not recorded which). This chain connects TRBV6-2 or TRBV6-3 to TRBJ1-2; 7 bases agree with TRBD1. The TCR originated in a woman aged 40 to 50 with acute COVID-19. The DNA of the CDR3 is TGTGCCAGCAGTTTGACAGGGAGTCGAGGCTACACCTTC. Translated, it gives CASSLTGSRGYTF.